This TCR beta chain was identified in a study of a mutant IDH1 vaccine in newly diagnosed glioma. Study-wide points: Changes in the top peripheral T cell clonotypes seemingly had no bearing on pseudoprogression.

For this clone: Its antigen remains unknown.

The repertoire was sequenced with immunoSEQ multiplex PCR; TCRdb's copy has only in-frame clones and lacks some. The sample includes tens of thousands of clones, about four fifths seen only once; the top ten take 7% to 8%. Time point indicated: baseline, week 1 (first vaccination visit). Treatment meaning: pre-vaccination baseline after standard-of-care therapy. This sequence was found in a woman between 50 and 59 years old with glioma. The sample consisted of PBMCs, taken from a glioma patient treated with radiotherapy, temozolomide or both.

In DNA, the CDR3 is TGCGCCAGCAGCCCCGCCCCCCGGTCTGAAGCTTTCTTT. It specifies CASSPAPRSEAFF. The chain combines TRBV5-1 with TRBJ1-1; the D is unclear. The CDR3 has 13 amino acids. The V gene's germline CDR1 is SGHRS and CDR2 YFSETQ. The V and J ends lost 4 bases and 6 bases respectively, with 13 bases between them. The entire variable domain, with the rest obtained from reference TRBV5-1 and TRBJ1-1, is as follows: KAGVTQTPRYLIKTRGQQVTLSCSPISGHRSVSWYQQTPGQGLQFLFEYFSETQRNKGNFPGRFSGRQFSNSRSEMNVSTLELGDSALYLCASSPAPRSEAFFGQGTRLTVV.